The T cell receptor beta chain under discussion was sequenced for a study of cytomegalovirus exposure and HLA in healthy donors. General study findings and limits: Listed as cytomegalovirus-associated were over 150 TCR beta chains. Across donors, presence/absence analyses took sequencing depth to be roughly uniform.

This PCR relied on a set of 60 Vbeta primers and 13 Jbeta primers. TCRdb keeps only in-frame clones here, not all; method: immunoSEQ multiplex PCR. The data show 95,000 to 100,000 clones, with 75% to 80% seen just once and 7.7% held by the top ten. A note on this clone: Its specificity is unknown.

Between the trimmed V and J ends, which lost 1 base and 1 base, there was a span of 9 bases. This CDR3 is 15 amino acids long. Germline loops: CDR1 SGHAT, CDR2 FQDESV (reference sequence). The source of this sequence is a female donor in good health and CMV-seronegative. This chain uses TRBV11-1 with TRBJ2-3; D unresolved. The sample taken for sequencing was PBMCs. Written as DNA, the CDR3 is TGTGCCAGCAGCTTAGAATCCGTAGGCACAGATACGCAGTATTTT. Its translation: CASSLESVGTDTQYF.